This TCR beta chain was sequenced during a study of Ad26.COV2.S vaccination and SARS-CoV-2 variants. Method: immunoSEQ multiplex PCR; TCRdb's copy keeps in-frame clones and lacks some. The sample comprises roughly 420,000 clones, 85% to 90% of which are singletons, and 3.6% rests with the top ten. The treatment here: roughly 19 received Ad26.COV2.S at low or high dose, single or two shots; roughly five received placebo; per-sample allocation not given. Specimen acquisition occurred on day 63 following the initial vaccine or placebo injection. Donor was an adult aged 18-55 years in Boston. The CDR3 sequence is 16 residues long. Trimming shortened V by 5 bases and J by 2 bases, and 15 bases separated the two germline ends. Germline values: CDR1 MDHEN, CDR2 SYDVKM.

This TCR came from a person aged 18-65 years who received the Ad26.COV2.S COVID-19 vaccine or a placebo. V gene TRBV28 combines with J gene TRBJ2-2; D unresolved. The sample consisted of peripheral blood, taken in a trial of Ad26.COV2.S vaccine versus placebo. CDR3 sequence: CASSHDRLFNTGELFF. The CDR3 nucleotides are TGTGCCAGCAGTCACGACCGGCTCTTTAACACCGGGGAGCTGTTTTTT.